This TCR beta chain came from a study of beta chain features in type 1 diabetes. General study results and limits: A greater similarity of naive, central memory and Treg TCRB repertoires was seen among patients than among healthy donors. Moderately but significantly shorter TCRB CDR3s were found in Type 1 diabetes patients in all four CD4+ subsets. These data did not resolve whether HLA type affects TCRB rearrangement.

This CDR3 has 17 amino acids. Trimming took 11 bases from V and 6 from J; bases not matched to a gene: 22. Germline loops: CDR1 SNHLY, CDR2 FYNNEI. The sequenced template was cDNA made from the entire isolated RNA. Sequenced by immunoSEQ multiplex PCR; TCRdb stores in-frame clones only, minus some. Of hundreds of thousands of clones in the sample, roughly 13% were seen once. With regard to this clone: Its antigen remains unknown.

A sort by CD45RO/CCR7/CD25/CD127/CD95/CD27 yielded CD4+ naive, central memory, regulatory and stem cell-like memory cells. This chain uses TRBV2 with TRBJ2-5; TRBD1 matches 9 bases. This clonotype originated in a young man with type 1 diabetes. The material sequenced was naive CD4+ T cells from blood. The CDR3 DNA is TGTGCCTCCCACTTGGGCCGTGGCACAGGGGGCACGAAGACCCAGTACTTC. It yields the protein CASHLGRGTGGTKTQYF.